The 28 T cell receptor beta chains below come from one sample, sequenced in a study of blood T cell repertoires in COVID-19. Only in-frame clones appear in the TCRdb table, and some are missing; sequencing was by immunoSEQ multiplex PCR. Of under 200,000 clones listed, about 85% are singletons. The sequenced sample was peripheral blood. These receptors came from a woman of 80 years or more with acute or convalescent COVID-19.

V is TRBV15 and J is TRBJ1-6, with 8 bases that match TRBD1. The CDR3 is 15 amino acids. Trimming cost V 2 bases and J 8 bases; bases outside gene matches: 5. Germline assignment: CDR1 LNHNV and CDR2 YYDKDF (reference sequence). The CDR3 coding sequence is TGTGCCACCAGCAGACAGGGGGCCCGGTATTCACCCCTCCACTTT. Its protein is CATSRQGARYSPLHF.

This clone was observed once. The chain combines TRBV21-1 with TRBJ2-1; the DNA was not used to check the table's D call, TRBD2. TRBV21-1 is termed a pseudogene. CDR3 length: 17 amino acids. CDR3 sequence: CASSPPASGALYNEQFF. CDR3 bases: TGTGCCAGCAGCCCGCCGGCTAGCGGGGCCCTCTACAATGAGCAGTTCTTC.

The chain couples TRBV7-9 to TRBJ2-2; perhaps TRBD1 as D (6 bases). This CDR3 comprises 12 residues. Germline V lookup: CDR1 SEHNR, CDR2 FQNEAQ (reference sequence). V was cut by 4 bases and J by 13 bases, with 13 bases left in between. The CDR3 DNA reads as TGTGCCAGCAGCTCATTACAGGGTTGGCTGTTTTTT. It yields the protein CASSSLQGWLFF. The full variable domain, in which reference TRBV7-9 and TRBJ2-2 provide the parts outside the CDR3, is DTGVSQNPRHKITKRGQNVTFRCDPISEHNRLYWYRQTLGQGPEFLTYFQNEAQLEKSRLLSDRFSAERPKGSFSTLEIQRTEQGDSAMYLCASSSLQGWLFFGEGSRLTVL.

J is TRBJ2-2 and V is TRBV24-1; TRBD2 matches at 13 bases. With V trimmed by 3 bases and J by 4 bases, 4 bases remained unmatched. This CDR3 region has 17 residues. CDR1 KGHDR and CDR2 SFDVKD come from the germline V gene. CDR3 in DNA: TGTGCCACCAGTGATCCGACTAGCGGGGGGTTCACCGGGGAGCTGTTTTTT. This sequence encodes CATSDPTSGGFTGELFF.

J is TRBJ2-1 and V is TRBV2; TRBD2 agrees at 10 bases. The CDR3 is made up of 15 amino acids. Germline loops: CDR1 SNHLY, CDR2 FYNNEI. V trimming: 4 bases; J trimming: 6 bases; junction bases outside the gene matches: 6. CDR3 loop: CASSGRLAGLNEQFF. DNA for the CDR3: TGTGCCAGCAGTGGGAGACTAGCGGGCCTCAATGAGCAGTTCTTC.

The CDR3: CASSFGVQGRNSPLHF. CDR3 in DNA: TGTGCCAGCAGTTTTGGGGTACAGGGTCGGAATTCACCCCTCCACTTT. The genes are TRBV27 and TRBJ1-6, with D perhaps matching TRBD1 (6 bases). Deletions cut 3 bases from V and 7 bases from J, with 16 bases between. There are 16 residues in the CDR3. Germline CDR1 is MNHEY and CDR2 is SMNVEV (reference sequence).

The chain employs TRBV7-9 and TRBJ2-3; the D gene is possibly TRBD2 (6 bases). V was pared by 6 bases and J by 0 bases, with 16 bases between. The CDR3 is 16 amino acids. Germline CDR1 and CDR2: SEHNR and FQNEAQ (reference sequence). CDR3 residues: CASRRRGDASTDTQYF. As DNA, the CDR3 is TGTGCCAGCAGACGGCGGGGAGACGCTAGCACAGATACGCAGTATTTT.

The chain employs TRBV9 and TRBJ2-2, with a tentative D call TRBD2 (5 bases). The CDR3 length is 15 residues. The ends were cut back, 0 bases at V and 2 bases at J, with 8 bases in the middle. Germline assignment: CDR1 SGDLS and CDR2 YYNGEE. The chain's CDR3 is CASSVGLFNTGELFF. CDR3 DNA: TGTGCCAGCAGCGTAGGACTATTCAACACCGGGGAGCTGTTTTTT.

This clone was counted a few times. The V gene is TRBV5-1, the J gene TRBJ2-7; 16 nucleotides line up with TRBD2. This CDR3 has 17 residues. Per the germline V gene, CDR1 is SGHRS and CDR2 is YFSETQ. V dropped 4 bases and J dropped 1; count of bases not matched to a gene: 5. In DNA form, the CDR3 reads TGCGCCAGCAGCGTGGGACTAGCGGGGGGGATGTCCTACGAGCAGTACTTC. It is translated as CASSVGLAGGMSYEQYF.

V gene TRBV9 combines with J gene TRBJ2-3; tentatively, D is TRBD1 (5 bases). V was cut by 1 base and J by 8 bases, with 23 bases left in between. The germline gives CDR1 SGDLS, CDR2 YYNGEE. The CDR3 has 17 residues. For the CDR3, the DNA is TGTGCCAGCAGCGTAACAGGCGGCAACGCGCCTTTTTCTACGCAGTATTTT. Its protein product is CASSVTGGNAPFSTQYF.

The V call is TRBV18, the J call TRBJ2-3; 10 positions agree with TRBD2. The V and J ends lost 4 bases and 2 bases, in that order; junction bases with no gene match: 9. The CDR3 extends over 17 amino acids. The germline V gene has CDR1 KGHSH and CDR2 LQKENI. As DNA, the CDR3 is TGTGCCAGCTCACTGGACCAACTAGCGGGATCCACAGATACGCAGTATTTT. It encodes CASSLDQLAGSTDTQYF.

This chain links TRBV19 with TRBJ1-3; 10 bases line up with TRBD1. V gave up 3 bases and J gave up 0 bases; unmatched junction bases: 11. There are 19 residues in the CDR3. Germline V gene sequence: CDR1 LNHDA, CDR2 SQIVND (reference sequence). CDR3 sequence: CASSIKGTGVKSSGNTIYF. The DNA of the CDR3 is TGTGCCAGTAGTATCAAAGGGACAGGGGTGAAGAGCTCTGGAAACACCATATATTTT. Combining the CDR3 with reference TRBV19 and TRBJ1-3 gives the whole variable domain DGGITQSPKYLFRKEGQNVTLSCEQNLNHDAMYWYRQDPGQGLRLIYYSQIVNDFQKGDIAEGYSVSREKKESFPLTVTSAQKNPTAFYLCASSIKGTGVKSSGNTIYFGEGSWLTVV.

This clone was observed a single time. The V gene is TRBV7-2, the J gene TRBJ1-1; TRBD1 might be the D (5 bases). The CDR3 is 15 amino acids. Germline loops: CDR1 SGHTA, CDR2 FQGNSA. Deletions cut 2 bases from V and 1 base from J, with 11 bases between. CDR3 protein: CASSLNPGKNTEAFF. The CDR3 region has the DNA TGTGCCAGCAGCTTAAATCCAGGGAAGAACACTGAAGCTTTCTTT.

The CDR3 loop is CASSLGAGQGARTEAFF. The CDR3 nucleotides read TGTGCCAGCAGCTTGGGAGCCGGACAGGGGGCGAGGACTGAAGCTTTCTTT. J is TRBJ1-1 and V is TRBV5-4, with 11 bases fitting TRBD1. There are 17 residues in the CDR3. The germline V gene encodes CDR1 SGHNT and CDR2 YYREEE (reference sequence). The ends lost 0 bases at V and 5 bases at J; junction bases unmatched: 9.

The V and J genes are TRBV5-5 and TRBJ1-1; D remains unclear. Trimming cost V 2 bases and J 6 bases, with 8 bases left between them. The CDR3 is 12 amino acids. Germline CDR1 and CDR2: SGHKS and YYEKEE (reference sequence). The chain's CDR3 is CASSFLSSEAFF. CDR3 nucleotide sequence: TGTGCCAGCAGCTTTTTGTCGTCTGAAGCTTTCTTT.

The gene calls are TRBV4-3 and TRBJ1-4, with no clear D. V lost 0 bases to trimming and J lost 3 bases, with 14 bases between them. The CDR3 totals 17 residues. Germline V gene data show CDR1 as LGHNA and CDR2 as YSLEER. The CDR3 is CASSQDPSLGANEKLFF. CDR3 nucleotides: TGCGCCAGCAGCCAAGATCCGAGCCTCGGGGCTAATGAAAAACTGTTTTTT.

The V and J genes are TRBV5-5 and TRBJ1-6, with no clear D. The length of the CDR3 is 14 residues. Trimming removed 1 base at V and 4 bases at J, with 6 bases between. CDR1 is SGHKS, CDR2 YYEKEE, per germline (reference sequence). The CDR3 region is CASSLRGYNSPLHF. The CDR3 nucleotides read TGTGCCAGCAGCTTGCGGGGTTATAATTCACCCCTCCACTTT.

The rearrangement joins TRBV30 to TRBJ1-1, with TRBD1 identical over 7 bases. V gave up 2 bases and J gave up 0 bases; unmatched junction bases: 12. The germline V gene encodes CDR1 GTSNPN and CDR2 SVGIG (reference sequence). The CDR3 is made up of 17 amino acids. CDR3 region: CAWSQGGGGRVNTEAFF. As DNA, the CDR3 is TGTGCCTGGAGTCAGGGGGGAGGCGGTAGGGTGAACACTGAAGCTTTCTTT.

The rearrangement links TRBV5-1 to TRBJ1-1, with 7 bases lining up with TRBD1. This CDR3 region has 14 residues. CDR1 is SGHRS and CDR2 is YFSETQ in the germline V gene. V shed 0 bases, J shed 3 bases, and the junction held 2 bases outside the gene matches. The CDR3 sequence is CASSLGDRHTEAFF. The CDR3 region has the DNA TGCGCCAGCAGCTTGGGGGACAGACACACTGAAGCTTTCTTT.

The chain carries TRBV11-2 and TRBJ2-1; the match to TRBD2 covers 8 bases. V shed 5 bases and J 4 bases; nucleotides not matched to a gene: 10. Per the germline V gene, CDR1 is SGHAT and CDR2 is FQNNGV. This CDR3 has 16 residues. CDR3 coding DNA: TGTGCCAGCAGCCCCATTTGGGGCGGGAGGTACAATGAGCAGTTCTTC. It translates to CASSPIWGGRYNEQFF.

This clone was detected once. This chain joins TRBV21-1 and TRBJ2-7; the D call in the table, TRBD1, was not verified against the DNA. TRBV21-1 is a known pseudogene. CDR3 length: 13 residues. The CDR3 is CASSKGRGLEQYF. CDR3 nucleotides: TGTGCCAGCAGCAAGGGAAGGGGGCTCGAGCAGTACTTC.

The J gene is TRBJ1-1, the V gene TRBV6-6; no clear D. Trimming stripped 4 bases from V and 6 bases from J, with 12 bases between. This CDR3 has 13 amino acids. CDR1 MNHNY and CDR2 SVGAGI come from the germline V gene (reference sequence). CDR3 sequence (DNA): TGTGCCAGCAGTTTCGGGGTAAGGGCTGAAGCTTTCTTT. Protein sequence: CASSFGVRAEAFF.

V and J are TRBV6-5 and TRBJ2-3; 9 bases fit TRBD1. This CDR3 is 13 amino acids long. Looked up from germline, CDR1 is MNHEY and CDR2 is SVGAGI. Trimming removed 6 bases from V and 10 bases from J; junction bases left unmatched: 8. CDR3 sequence reads: CASSQDRGSAQYF. The CDR3 DNA follows: TGTGCCAGCAGCCAGGACAGGGGATCAGCGCAGTATTTT.

V usage is TRBV18 and J usage is TRBJ2-1, with 9 bases matching TRBD2. V gave up 6 bases and J gave up 7 bases; unmatched junction bases: 10. Germline V lookup: CDR1 KGHSH, CDR2 LQKENI. The CDR3 runs 15 residues. The CDR3 DNA reads as TGTGCCAGCTCCCCCGTTCTAGCGGGGAAGAATGAGCAGTTCTTC. It translates to CASSPVLAGKNEQFF.

This clone has more than one count but fewer than ten. The chain is built from TRBV3-1 (or the pseudogene TRBV3-2) and TRBJ2-7; the match to TRBD2 covers 11 bases. V dropped 0 bases and J dropped 2; count of bases not matched to a gene: 6. Germline CDR1 LGHDT, CDR2 YNNKEL (reference sequence). This CDR3 comprises 17 residues. The CDR3 nucleotides are TGTGCCAGCAGCCAAGAAGTGGCTAGCGGGAGGCCCTACGAGCAGTACTTC. This codes for CASSQEVASGRPYEQYF.

This chain uses TRBV7-3 with TRBJ2-2, with D hard to call. The CDR3 totals 14 residues. Germline CDR1 SGHTA, CDR2 FQGTGA. V was cut by 4 bases and J by 6 bases, with 12 bases left in between. CDR3 DNA sequence: TGTGCCAGCAGCTCGAACCCCGGAGCCGGGGAGCTGTTTTTT. This encodes CASSSNPGAGELFF.

CDR3 nucleotides: TGTGCCAGCAGCTCCTCGGGGGGTAGCGGGAGCTATGAGCAGTTCTTC. Protein sequence: CASSSSGGSGSYEQFF. This chain links TRBV7-3 with TRBJ2-1; 9 bases are shared with TRBD2. CDR1 is SGHTA and CDR2 is FQGTGA in the germline V gene. J was trimmed by 8 bases and V by 4 bases; bases with no gene match: 12. There are 16 residues in the CDR3.

The chain links TRBV5-6 to TRBJ2-1; 14 bases line up with TRBD2. The CDR3 length is 18 residues. Germline CDR1 and CDR2: SGHDT and YYEEEE. Trimming cost V 2 bases and J 7 bases; bases outside gene matches: 11. The CDR3 protein is CASSFYSGTSGGQNEQFF. The DNA of the CDR3 is TGTGCCAGCAGCTTTTACTCCGGGACTAGCGGGGGTCAGAATGAGCAGTTCTTC.